A single T cell receptor beta chain is shown here with its context. The CDR3 sequence is 12 residues long. The ends lost 6 bases at V and 6 bases at J; junction bases unmatched: 3. This entry comes from a study of CD8 T cells in Susac syndrome. cDNA came from roughly 0.47 to 1 ug RNA primed by random hexamers. TCRdb passed the immunoSEQ multiplex PCR reads through MiXCR, listing each CDR3 protein once. The data show around 130,000 distinct CDR3 sequences, around 95% seen once. Material for sequencing was CD4+ T cells from PBMCs. The rearrangement joins TRBV12-3 or TRBV12-4 to TRBJ1-1, with TRBD1 matching 8 bases. This clonotype was sampled from a human donor in good health. The CDR3 coding sequence is TGTGCCAGCAGGGACAGGGATTCTGAAGCTTTCTTT. It specifies CASRDRDSEAFF.